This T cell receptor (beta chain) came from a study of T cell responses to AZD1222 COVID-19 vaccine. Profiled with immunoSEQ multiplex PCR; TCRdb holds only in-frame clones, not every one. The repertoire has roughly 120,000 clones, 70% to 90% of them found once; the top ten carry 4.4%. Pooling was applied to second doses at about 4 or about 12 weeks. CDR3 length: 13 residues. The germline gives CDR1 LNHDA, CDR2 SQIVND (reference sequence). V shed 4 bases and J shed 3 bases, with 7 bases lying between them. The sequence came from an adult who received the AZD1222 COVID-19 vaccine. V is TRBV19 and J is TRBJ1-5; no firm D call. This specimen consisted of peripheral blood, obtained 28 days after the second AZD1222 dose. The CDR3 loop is CASSTTYNQPQHF. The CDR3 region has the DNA TGTGCCAGTAGTACGACCTACAATCAGCCCCAGCATTTT.